Following are 2 T cell receptor beta chains from one sample sequenced in a study of cytomegalovirus exposure and HLA in healthy donors (dated by TCRdb to the late 2010s). Library preparation was by the immunoSEQ multiplex PCR assay. The multiplex PCR relied on a mix of 60 forward primers for TCR Vbeta segments and 13 reverse primers for TCR Jbeta segments. TCRdb provides this immuneACCESS table in a form limited to in-frame rearrangements. Some clones are lacking; in checked studies, under half of them reflect an unresolved V gene, and why the rest are absent is not known. The sample table lists around 200,000 clones, about three quarters of them with a count of one. 3.7% of the sample is in the top ten clones. The sequencing input was PBMCs. The receptors were sampled from a woman aged 55-69 years in good health and CMV-seropositive.

The chain recombines TRBV29-1 with TRBJ1-2, with TRBD1 matching over 7 bases. V dropped 1 base and J dropped 4; count of bases not matched to a gene: 6. CDR1 SQVTM and CDR2 ANQGSEA come from the germline V gene. The CDR3 runs 14 residues. The CDR3 sequence: CSVEAGTDRYGYTF. The CDR3 DNA is TGCAGCGTTGAAGCCGGGACAGACCGCTATGGCTACACCTTC.

The J gene is TRBJ1-1, the V gene TRBV7-6, with D possibly TRBD1 on 5 matching bases. V was trimmed by 5 bases and J by 1 base, leaving 14 bases between them. In germline, CDR1 is SGHVS, CDR2 FNYEAQ. The CDR3 has 15 amino acids. Here the CDR3 reads CASSLFPGGNTEAFF. CDR3 sequence (DNA): TGTGCCAGCAGCCTCTTCCCGGGGGGGAACACTGAAGCTTTCTTT.